This is a list of T cell receptor beta chains from one sample in a study of cytomegalovirus exposure and HLA in healthy donors. Assay: immunoSEQ multiplex PCR; the TCRdb copy retains only in-frame clones and omits some. The repertoire holds around 180,000 clones, with about 90% as singletons. Source material: PBMCs. All receptors derive from a girl in the first two years of life in good health and CMV-seronegative. Each CDR3 is given with its conserved first and last residue.

V gene: TRBV27; CDR3 protein: CASSWVGGRTDTQYF
V gene: TRBV5-1; CDR3 protein: CASSPTGLSYNEQFF
V gene: TRBV7-6; CDR3 protein: CASSVVPRDRVGLDQPQHF
V gene: TRBV5-4; CDR3 protein: CASSSISGGRHSYEQYF
V gene: TRBV5-1; CDR3 protein: CASSGARYEQYF
V gene: TRBV9; CDR3 protein: CASSAGQGLSYEQYF
V gene: TRBV9; CDR3 protein: CASSVALDRYDYNSPLHF
V gene: TRBV6-5; CDR3 protein: CASRTTPTSNQPQHF
V gene: TRBV4-1; CDR3 protein: CASSQGYQREHGTQYF
V gene: TRBV2; CDR3 protein: CASRHRELKLLEQYF
V gene: TRBV1; CDR3 protein: CTSSAPGQGIQPQHF
V gene: TRBV5-1; CDR3 protein: CATSSLAGPPDSFF
V gene: TRBV5-1; CDR3 protein: CASSQLRETQYF
V gene: TRBV6-1; CDR3 protein: CASSVPAGGGELFF
V gene: TRBV5-1; CDR3 protein: CASEGGGTDTQYF
V gene: TRBV10-1; CDR3 protein: CASSSGYRRHNEQFF
V gene: TRBV7-3; CDR3 protein: CASSLTGTSGVHEQFF
V gene: TRBV27; CDR3 protein: CASSLIGGDIYGYTF
V gene: TRBV7-9; CDR3 protein: CASREGRTSAPSSYNEQFF
V gene: TRBV27; CDR3 protein: CASSSKAGQSYEQYF
V gene: TRBV27; CDR3 protein: CASSSASDSSEQYF
V gene: TRBV11-2; CDR3 protein: CASSSRTSGRKDYNEQFF
V gene: TRBV7-2; CDR3 protein: CASSKDRVNQPQHF
V gene: TRBV7-2; CDR3 protein: CASSWTGQGGYTF
V gene: TRBV9; CDR3 protein: CASSPAGGREDTQYF
V gene: TRBV4-1; CDR3 protein: CASSQGGRGILMNTEAFF
V gene: TRBV7-9; CDR3 protein: CASSRGQLSGANVLTF
V gene: TRBV7-2; CDR3 protein: CASWNGGALDTQYF
V gene: TRBV2; CDR3 protein: CASSLGQGAGQPQHF
V gene: TRBV9; CDR3 protein: CASRYRGRGSGANVLTF
V gene: TRBV11-2; CDR3 protein: CASSSTGGRTSYEQYF
V gene: TRBV19; CDR3 protein: CASTNLPGQGSEKLFF
V gene: TRBV5-6; CDR3 protein: CASSRGTKPTNEKLFF
V gene: TRBV19; CDR3 protein: CASSMSSGGQLTGELFF
V gene: TRBV6-5; CDR3 protein: CASRSGYNEQFF
V gene: TRBV6-5; CDR3 protein: CASKPGHTSYEQYF
V gene: TRBV30; CDR3 protein: CAYGRALGSPLHF
V gene: TRBV30; CDR3 protein: CAWSVPVTSGGRNEQFF
V gene: TRBV6-1; CDR3 protein: CASRATGGQGEQYF
V gene: TRBV7-9; CDR3 protein: CASSLAGGDTQYF
V gene: TRBV18; CDR3 protein: CASSRGLALPSSYNEQFF
V gene: TRBV6-6; CDR3 protein: CASTNSGRDADTQYF
V gene: TRBV6-1; CDR3 protein: CASKTTGGGTEAFF
V gene: TRBV6-4; CDR3 protein: CASSDGLYTQETQYF
V gene: TRBV6-5; CDR3 protein: CASSSGQSPGTQYF
V gene: TRBV30; CDR3 protein: CAWSVHENTEAFF
V gene: TRBV2; CDR3 protein: CASRRGWDQPQHF
V gene: TRBV4-2; CDR3 protein: CASSQARNGYTF
V gene: TRBV5-1; CDR3 protein: CASSLTGQPQHF
V gene: TRBV30; CDR3 protein: CAWNALEGNTIYF
V gene: TRBV7-9; CDR3 protein: CASSETGRQPMNTEAFF
V gene: TRBV5-6; CDR3 protein: CASKFSGQNTDTQYF